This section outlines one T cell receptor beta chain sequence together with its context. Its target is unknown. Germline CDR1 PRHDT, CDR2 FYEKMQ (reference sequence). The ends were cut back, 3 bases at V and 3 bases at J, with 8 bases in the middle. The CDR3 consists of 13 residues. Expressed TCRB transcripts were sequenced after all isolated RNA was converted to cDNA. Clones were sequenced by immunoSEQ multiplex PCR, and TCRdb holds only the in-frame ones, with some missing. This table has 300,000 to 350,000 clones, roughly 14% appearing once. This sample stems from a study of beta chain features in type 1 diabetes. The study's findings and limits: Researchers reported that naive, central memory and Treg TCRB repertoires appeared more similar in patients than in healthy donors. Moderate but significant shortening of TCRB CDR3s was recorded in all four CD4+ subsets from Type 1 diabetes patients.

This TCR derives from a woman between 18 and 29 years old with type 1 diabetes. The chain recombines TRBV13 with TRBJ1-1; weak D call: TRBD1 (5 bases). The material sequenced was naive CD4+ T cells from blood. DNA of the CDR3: TGTGCCAGCAGCTTGGCCAGGGACACTGAAGCTTTCTTT. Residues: CASSLARDTEAFF.